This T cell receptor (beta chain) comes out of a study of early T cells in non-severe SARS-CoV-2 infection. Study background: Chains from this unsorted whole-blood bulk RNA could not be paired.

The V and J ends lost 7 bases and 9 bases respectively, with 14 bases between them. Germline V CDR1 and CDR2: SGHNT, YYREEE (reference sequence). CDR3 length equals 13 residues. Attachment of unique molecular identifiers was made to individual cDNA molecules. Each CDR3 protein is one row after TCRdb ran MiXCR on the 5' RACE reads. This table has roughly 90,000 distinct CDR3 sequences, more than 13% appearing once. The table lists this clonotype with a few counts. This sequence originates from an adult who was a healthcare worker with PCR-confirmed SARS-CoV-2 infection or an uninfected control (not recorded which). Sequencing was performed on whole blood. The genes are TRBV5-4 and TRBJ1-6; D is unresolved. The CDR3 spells CASSEGTSSPLHF. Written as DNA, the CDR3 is TGTGCCAGCTCCGAGGGAACGAGTTCACCCCTCCACTTT.